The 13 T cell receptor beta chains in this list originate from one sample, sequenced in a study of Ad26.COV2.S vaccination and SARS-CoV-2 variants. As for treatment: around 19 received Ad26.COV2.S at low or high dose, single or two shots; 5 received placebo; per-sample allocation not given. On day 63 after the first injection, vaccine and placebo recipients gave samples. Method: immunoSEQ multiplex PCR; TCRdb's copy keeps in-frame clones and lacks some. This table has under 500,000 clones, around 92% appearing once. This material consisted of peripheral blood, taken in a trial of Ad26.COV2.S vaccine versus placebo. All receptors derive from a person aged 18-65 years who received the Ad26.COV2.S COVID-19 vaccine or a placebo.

This chain's CDR3 is CATSDRTSGGSYNEQFF. As DNA, the CDR3 is TGTGCCACCAGTGATAGGACTAGCGGGGGCTCCTACAATGAGCAGTTCTTC. The genes are TRBV24-1 and TRBJ2-1, with 13 bases matching TRBD2. Germline CDR1 is KGHDR and CDR2 is SFDVKD. The V segment lost 3 bases and the J segment 0 bases; nucleotides outside the gene matches: 1. The CDR3 extends over 17 amino acids.

The CDR3 nucleotides read TGTGCCAGCAGTTTAGGTCTCTACAATGAGCAGTTCTTC. Amino acids: CASSLGLYNEQFF. The genes are TRBV27 and TRBJ2-1, with D uncertain. V gave up 2 bases and J gave up 3 bases, with 5 bases separating them. From germline, CDR1 is MNHEY and CDR2 SMNVEV (reference sequence). This CDR3 contains 13 residues.

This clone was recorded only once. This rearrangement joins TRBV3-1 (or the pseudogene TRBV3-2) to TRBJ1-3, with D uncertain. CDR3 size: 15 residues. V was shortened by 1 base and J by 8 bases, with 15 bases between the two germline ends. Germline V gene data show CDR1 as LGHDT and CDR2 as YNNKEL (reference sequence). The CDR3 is CASSQVLEGLDTIYF. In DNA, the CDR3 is TGTGCCAGCAGCCAAGTGCTCGAGGGCTTGGACACCATATATTTT.

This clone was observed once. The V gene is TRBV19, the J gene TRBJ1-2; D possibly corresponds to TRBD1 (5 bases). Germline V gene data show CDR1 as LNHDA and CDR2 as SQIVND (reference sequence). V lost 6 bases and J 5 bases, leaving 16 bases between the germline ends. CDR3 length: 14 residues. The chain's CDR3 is CASSLPGTVYGYTF. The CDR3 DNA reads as TGTGCCAGTAGCCTTCCCGGGACGGTATATGGCTACACCTTC.

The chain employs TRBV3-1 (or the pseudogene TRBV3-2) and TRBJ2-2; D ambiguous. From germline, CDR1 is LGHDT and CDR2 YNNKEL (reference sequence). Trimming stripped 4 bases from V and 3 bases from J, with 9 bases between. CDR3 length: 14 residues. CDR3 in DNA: TGTGCCAGCAGCCGACTTGAAGACACCGGGGAGCTGTTTTTT. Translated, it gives CASSRLEDTGELFF.

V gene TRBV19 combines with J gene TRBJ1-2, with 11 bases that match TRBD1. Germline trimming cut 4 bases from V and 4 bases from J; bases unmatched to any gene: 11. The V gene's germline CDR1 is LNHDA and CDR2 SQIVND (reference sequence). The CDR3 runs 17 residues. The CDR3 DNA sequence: TGTGCCAGTAGTACCCGCGGACAGGGGGCCAAGGGCTATGGCTACACCTTC. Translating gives CASSTRGQGAKGYGYTF. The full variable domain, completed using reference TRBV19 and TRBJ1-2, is DGGITQSPKYLFRKEGQNVTLSCEQNLNHDAMYWYRQDPGQGLRLIYYSQIVNDFQKGDIAEGYSVSREKKESFPLTVTSAQKNPTAFYLCASSTRGQGAKGYGYTFGSGTRLTVV.

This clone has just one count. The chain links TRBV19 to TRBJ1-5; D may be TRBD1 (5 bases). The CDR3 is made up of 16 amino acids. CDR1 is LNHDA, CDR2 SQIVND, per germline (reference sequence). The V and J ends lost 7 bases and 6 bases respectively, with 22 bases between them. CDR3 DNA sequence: TGTGCCAGTAATTTCTTGGGACCAATTTCAGGTCAGCCCCAGCATTTT. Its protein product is CASNFLGPISGQPQHF. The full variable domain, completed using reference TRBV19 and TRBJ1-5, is DGGITQSPKYLFRKEGQNVTLSCEQNLNHDAMYWYRQDPGQGLRLIYYSQIVNDFQKGDIAEGYSVSREKKESFPLTVTSAQKNPTAFYLCASNFLGPISGQPQHFGDGTRLSIL.

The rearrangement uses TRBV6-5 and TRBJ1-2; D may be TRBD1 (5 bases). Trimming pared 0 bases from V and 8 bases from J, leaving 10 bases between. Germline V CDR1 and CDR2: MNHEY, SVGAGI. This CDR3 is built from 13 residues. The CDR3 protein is CASSYSKGQGYTF. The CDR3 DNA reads TGTGCCAGCAGTTACTCGAAGGGGCAGGGCTACACCTTC.

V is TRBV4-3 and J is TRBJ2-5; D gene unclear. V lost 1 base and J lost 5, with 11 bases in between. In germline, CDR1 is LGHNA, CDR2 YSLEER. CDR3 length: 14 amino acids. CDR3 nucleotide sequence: TGCGCCAGCAGCCAAGGGATTTATGTGGAGACCCAGTACTTC. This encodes CASSQGIYVETQYF.

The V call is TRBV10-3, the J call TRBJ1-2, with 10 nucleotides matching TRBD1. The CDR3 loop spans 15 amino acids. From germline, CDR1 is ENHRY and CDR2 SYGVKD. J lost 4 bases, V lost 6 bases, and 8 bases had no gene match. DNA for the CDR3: TGTGCCATCAGGACAGGGGGCGTAGCTAGCTATGGCTACACCTTC. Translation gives CAIRTGGVASYGYTF.

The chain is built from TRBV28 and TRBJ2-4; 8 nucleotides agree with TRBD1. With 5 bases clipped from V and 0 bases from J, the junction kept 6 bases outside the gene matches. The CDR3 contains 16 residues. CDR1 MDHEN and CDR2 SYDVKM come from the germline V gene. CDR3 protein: CASSPRQGLAKNIQYF. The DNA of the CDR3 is TGTGCCAGCAGTCCTCGACAGGGGTTAGCCAAAAACATTCAGTACTTC.

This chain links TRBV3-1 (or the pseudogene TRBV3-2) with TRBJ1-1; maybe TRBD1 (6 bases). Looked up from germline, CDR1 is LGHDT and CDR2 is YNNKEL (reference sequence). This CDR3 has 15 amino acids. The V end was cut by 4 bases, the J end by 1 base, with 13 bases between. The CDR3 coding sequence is TGTGCCAGCAGCCGACGAGGGGGATCGAACACTGAAGCTTTCTTT. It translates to CASSRRGGSNTEAFF.

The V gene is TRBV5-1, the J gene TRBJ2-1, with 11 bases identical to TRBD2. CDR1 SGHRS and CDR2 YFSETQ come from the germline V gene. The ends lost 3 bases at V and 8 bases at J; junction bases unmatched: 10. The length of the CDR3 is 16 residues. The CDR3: CASSSTSGAPGDEQFF. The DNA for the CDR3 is TGCGCCAGCAGCTCGACTAGCGGGGCCCCAGGCGATGAGCAGTTCTTC.